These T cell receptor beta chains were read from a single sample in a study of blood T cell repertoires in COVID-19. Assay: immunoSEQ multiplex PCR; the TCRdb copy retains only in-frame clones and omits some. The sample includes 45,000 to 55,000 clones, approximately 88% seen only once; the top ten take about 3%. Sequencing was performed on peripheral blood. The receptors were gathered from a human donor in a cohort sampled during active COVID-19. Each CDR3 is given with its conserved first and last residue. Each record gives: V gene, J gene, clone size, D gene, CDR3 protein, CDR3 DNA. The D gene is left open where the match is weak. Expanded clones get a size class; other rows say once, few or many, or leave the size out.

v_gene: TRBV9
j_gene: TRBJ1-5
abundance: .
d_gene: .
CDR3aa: CASSSPIAGQPQHF
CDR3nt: TGTGCCAGCAGCAGTCCCATCGCGGGTCAGCCCCAGCATTTT

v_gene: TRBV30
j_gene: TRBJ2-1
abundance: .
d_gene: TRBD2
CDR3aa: CAWSSGRSENEQFF
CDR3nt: TGTGCCTGGTCTAGCGGGAGGTCTGAGAATGAGCAGTTCTTC

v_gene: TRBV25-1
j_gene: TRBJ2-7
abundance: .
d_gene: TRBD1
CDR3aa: CASRQGEAYEQYF
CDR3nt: TGTGCCAGCAGACAGGGGGAGGCCTACGAGCAGTACTTC

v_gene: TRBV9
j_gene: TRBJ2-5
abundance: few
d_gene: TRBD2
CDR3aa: CASSVDRTVSGSGETQYF
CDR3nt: TGTGCCAGCAGCGTAGATCGTACGGTTAGCGGGAGCGGGGAGACCCAGTACTTC

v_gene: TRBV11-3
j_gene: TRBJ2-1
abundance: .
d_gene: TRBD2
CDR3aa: CASSSGLAGEQFF
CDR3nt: TGTGCCAGCAGCTCCGGACTAGCGGGGGAGCAGTTCTTC

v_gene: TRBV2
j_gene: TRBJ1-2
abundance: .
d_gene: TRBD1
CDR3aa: CASIAEGTGGNGYTF
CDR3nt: TGTGCCAGCATCGCGGAAGGGACAGGGGGCAATGGCTACACCTTC

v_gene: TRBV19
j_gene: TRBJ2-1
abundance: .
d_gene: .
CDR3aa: CASSAQAYNEQFF
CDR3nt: TGTGCCAGTAGTGCGCAAGCCTACAATGAGCAGTTCTTC

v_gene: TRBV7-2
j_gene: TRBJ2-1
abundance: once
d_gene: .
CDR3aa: CATQRALSSYNEQFF
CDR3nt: TGTGCCACCCAGAGGGCACTGAGCTCCTACAATGAGCAGTTCTTC

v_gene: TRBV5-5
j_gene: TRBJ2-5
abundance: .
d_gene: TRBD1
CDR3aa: CASSRDRGWQETQYF
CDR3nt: TGTGCCAGCAGCCGGGACAGGGGGTGGCAGGAGACCCAGTACTTC

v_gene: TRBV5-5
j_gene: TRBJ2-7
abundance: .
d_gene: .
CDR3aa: CASSRDTYEQYF
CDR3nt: TGTGCCAGCAGCAGGGACACCTACGAGCAGTACTTC

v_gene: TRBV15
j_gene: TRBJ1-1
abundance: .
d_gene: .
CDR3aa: CATSRDPEGEAFF
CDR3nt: TGTGCCACCAGCAGAGATCCGGAGGGTGAAGCTTTCTTT

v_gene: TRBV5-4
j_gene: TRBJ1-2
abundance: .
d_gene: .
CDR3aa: CASSLDLVGAASGYTF
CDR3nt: TGTGCCAGCAGCTTGGATTTAGTGGGGGCAGCCTCTGGCTACACCTTC

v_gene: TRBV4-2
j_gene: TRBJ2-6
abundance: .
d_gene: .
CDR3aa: CASSPDIRSGANVLTF
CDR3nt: TGTGCCAGCAGCCCGGACATACGCTCTGGGGCCAACGTCCTGACTTTC

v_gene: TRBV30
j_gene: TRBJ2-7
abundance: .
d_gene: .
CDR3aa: CAWSEGDSYEQYF
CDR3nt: TGTGCCTGGAGTGAGGGGGACTCCTACGAGCAGTACTTC

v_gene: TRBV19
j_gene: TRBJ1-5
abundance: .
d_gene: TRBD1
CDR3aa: CASSKGQGRKDQPQHF
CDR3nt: TGTGCCAGTAGTAAGGGACAGGGAAGAAAGGATCAGCCCCAGCATTTT

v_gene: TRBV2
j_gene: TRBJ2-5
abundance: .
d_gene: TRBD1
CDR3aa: CASGRQGQKQETQYF
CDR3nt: TGTGCCAGCGGTCGACAGGGCCAAAAACAAGAGACCCAGTACTTC

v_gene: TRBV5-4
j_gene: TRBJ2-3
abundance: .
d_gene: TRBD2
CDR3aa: CASKGGLAGGRGDTQYF
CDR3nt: TGTGCCAGCAAGGGAGGACTAGCGGGAGGGCGGGGAGATACGCAGTATTTT

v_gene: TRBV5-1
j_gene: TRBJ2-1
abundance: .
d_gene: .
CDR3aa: CASSLSRVGNNEQFF
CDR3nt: TGCGCCAGCAGCTTGAGCCGGGTAGGAAACAATGAGCAGTTCTTC

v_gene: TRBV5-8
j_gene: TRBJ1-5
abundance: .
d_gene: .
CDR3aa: CASSFTVSYSNQPQHF
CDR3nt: TGTGCCAGCAGCTTTACGGTTAGCTATAGCAATCAGCCCCAGCATTTT

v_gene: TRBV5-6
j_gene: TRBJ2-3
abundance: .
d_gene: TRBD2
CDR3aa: CASSLSAGLITDTQYF
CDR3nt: TGTGCCAGCAGCTTGTCGGCGGGACTAATCACAGATACGCAGTATTTT

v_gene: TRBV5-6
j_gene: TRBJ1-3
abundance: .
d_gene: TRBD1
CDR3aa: CASSLLRQGVGNTIYF
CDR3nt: TGTGCCAGCAGCTTGTTGAGACAGGGAGTTGGAAACACCATATATTTT

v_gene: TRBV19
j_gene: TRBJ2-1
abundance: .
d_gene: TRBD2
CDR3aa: CASSPQVGLAGASSYNEQFF
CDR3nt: TGTGCCAGTAGTCCCCAAGTGGGACTAGCGGGGGCCAGCTCCTACAATGAGCAGTTCTTC

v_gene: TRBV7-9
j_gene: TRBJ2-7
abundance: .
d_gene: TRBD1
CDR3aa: CASSPLPTGGIYEQYF
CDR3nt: TGTGCCAGCAGCCCCCTACCGACAGGGGGGATTTACGAGCAGTACTTC

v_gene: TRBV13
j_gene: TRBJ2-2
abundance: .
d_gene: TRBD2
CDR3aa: CASSLGRGAPAGELFF
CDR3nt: TGTGCCAGCAGCTTAGGGCGGGGGGCTCCCGCCGGGGAGCTGTTTTTT

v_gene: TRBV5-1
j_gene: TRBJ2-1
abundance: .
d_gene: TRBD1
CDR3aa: CASSRGQGSYNEQFF
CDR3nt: TGCGCCAGCAGCAGGGGACAGGGGTCCTACAATGAGCAGTTCTTC

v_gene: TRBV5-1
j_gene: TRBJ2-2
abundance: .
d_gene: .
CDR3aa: CASTRQEITGELFF
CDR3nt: TGCGCCAGCACTCGACAGGAGATCACCGGGGAGCTGTTTTTT

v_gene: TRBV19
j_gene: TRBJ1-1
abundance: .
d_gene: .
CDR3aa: CASSRGTGGGTEAFF
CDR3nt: TGTGCCAGTAGTCGGGGGACCGGAGGTGGCACTGAAGCTTTCTTT

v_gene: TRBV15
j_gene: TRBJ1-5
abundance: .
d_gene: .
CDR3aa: CATSRAGNANQPQHF
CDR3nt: TGTGCCACCAGCAGAGCAGGGAATGCCAATCAGCCCCAGCATTTT

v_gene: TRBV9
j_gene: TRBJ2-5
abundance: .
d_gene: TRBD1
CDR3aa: CASSTRPGTEETQYF
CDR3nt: TGTGCCAGCAGCACGCGACCCGGGACAGAAGAGACCCAGTACTTC

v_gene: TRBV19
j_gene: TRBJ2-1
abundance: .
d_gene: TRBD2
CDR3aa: CASSTTSRGGGNEQFF
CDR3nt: TGTGCCAGTAGTACCACGTCGCGGGGGGGCGGCAATGAGCAGTTCTTC

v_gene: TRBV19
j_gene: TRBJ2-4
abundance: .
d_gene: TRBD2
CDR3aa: CASSILPAGGKNIQYF
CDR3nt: TGTGCCAGTAGTATTTTACCGGCGGGAGGTAAAAACATTCAGTACTTC

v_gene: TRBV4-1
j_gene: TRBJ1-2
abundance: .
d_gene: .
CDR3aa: CASSPWEGQYGYTF
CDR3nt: TGCGCCAGCAGCCCCTGGGAGGGCCAGTATGGCTACACCTTC

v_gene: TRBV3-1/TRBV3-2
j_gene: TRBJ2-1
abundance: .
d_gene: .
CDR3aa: CASSQGASVYNEQFF
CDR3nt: TGTGCCAGCAGCCAAGGGGCTAGCGTTTACAATGAGCAGTTCTTC

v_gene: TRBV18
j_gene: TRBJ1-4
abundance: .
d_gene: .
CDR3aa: CASSLTGGPEKLFF
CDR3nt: TGTGCCAGCTCCCTAACGGGGGGGCCTGAAAAACTGTTTTTT

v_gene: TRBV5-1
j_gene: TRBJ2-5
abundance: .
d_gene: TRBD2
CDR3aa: CASSSGLAGGGQETQYF
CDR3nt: TGCGCCAGCAGCTCAGGACTAGCGGGAGGAGGTCAAGAGACCCAGTACTTC

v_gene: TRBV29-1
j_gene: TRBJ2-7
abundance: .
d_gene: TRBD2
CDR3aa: CSVSKSGRNEQYF
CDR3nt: TGCAGCGTCTCCAAAAGCGGGAGGAACGAGCAGTACTTC

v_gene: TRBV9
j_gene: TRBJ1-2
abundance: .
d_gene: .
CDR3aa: CASSAGTNYGYTF
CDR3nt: TGTGCCAGCAGCGCCGGGACTAACTATGGCTACACCTTC

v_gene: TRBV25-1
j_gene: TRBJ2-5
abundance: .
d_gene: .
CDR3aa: CASSLRGGTETQYF
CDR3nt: TGTGCCAGCAGTCTAAGGGGAGGAACAGAGACCCAGTACTTC

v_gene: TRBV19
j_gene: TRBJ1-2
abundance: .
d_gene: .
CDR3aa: CASIQRRSGANYGYTF
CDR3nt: TGTGCCAGTATTCAACGGCGGTCCGGGGCTAACTATGGCTACACCTTC

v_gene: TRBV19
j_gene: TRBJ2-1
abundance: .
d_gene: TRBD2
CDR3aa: CASSRQRGANEQFF
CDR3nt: TGTGCCAGTAGCCGCCAGCGGGGGGCCAATGAGCAGTTCTTC

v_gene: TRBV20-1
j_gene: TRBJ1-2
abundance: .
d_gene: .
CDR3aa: CSASLDSYGYTF
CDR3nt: TGCAGTGCTAGTTTGGACAGCTATGGCTACACCTTC

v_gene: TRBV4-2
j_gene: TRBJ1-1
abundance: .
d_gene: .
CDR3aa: CASSRRDSPNTEAFF
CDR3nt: TGTGCCAGCAGCCGCCGAGACAGCCCGAACACTGAAGCTTTCTTT